This record covers a single TCR beta chain. This clonotype was seen only a few times. Its antigen remains undetermined. A read error may account for a junction end that differs from germline. The CDR3, cysteine through phenylalanine, is 17 amino acids long. CDR3 DNA is the only sequence kept; it has 51 bases, read in frame from the first base. CDR1 is given as DFQATT and CDR2 as SNEGSKA, both from the germline V gene (reference sequence). This specimen belongs to a study of T cells in Graves' hyperthyroidism and ophthalmopathy (dated by TCRdb to between 2018 and 2020). As for the study more broadly: Peripheral blood samples were taken at initial diagnosis, before any treatment was given. TCR Vbeta CDR3 sequencing of 130 to 150 peripheral blood samples (about 45 ophthalmopathy, 75 hyperthyroidism and 17 progressor patients) is reported in the paper. TCR V-J signatures able to tell the groups apart were searched for in a discovery cohort of 95 or so patients, of whom over 40 had Graves' ophthalmopathy and about 55 had stable Graves' hyperthyroidism. Prospective prediction of ophthalmopathy was tested in an independent validation cohort of approximately 19 hyperthyroidism patients and some 17 patients who later progressed to ophthalmopathy. After sampling, hyperthyroidism patients received methimazole starting at 30 mg daily, and ophthalmopathy patients received high-dose intravenous methylprednisolone. The study also compared thyroid tissue and blood T-cell repertoires from about 6 Graves' hyperthyroidism patients. The roughly 100 discovery patients were randomly divided into training and test sets at a 7:3 ratio.

The investigation overall reported the following: Most expanded thyroid clonotypes (frequency above 0.001) were also detected in blood, suggesting blood repertoires may reflect thyroid immune responses. In cross-validation, a model built on a 13 V-J signature told ophthalmopathy apart from stable hyperthyroidism with approximately 91% sensitivity and 81% to 82% specificity, and in testing the same model reached 80%/75%. In validation, the model predicted progression to ophthalmopathy a median of about 6 months before onset, with about 64% sensitivity and 72.22% specificity. No statistical method was used to set the sample size in advance, and investigators knew the group allocation.

The TCR beta CDR3 regions were amplified from the RNA transcripts. A first-round RT-PCR of the TCR CDR3 used the HTBI primer set with the Qiagen OneStep RT-PCR kit. Libraries were constructed in a second round of multiplex PCR, after which size selection and purification were performed. Paired-end sequencing of the libraries was performed with 100 bp reads on an Illumina HiSeq2000. Regarding the original processing steps: Raw data were processed with SOAPnuke, discarding reads with adapters, uncalled bases, mean Phred below 15, or no exact constant-primer or identifier match. High-quality paired reads were merged using COPE v1.2.5, and each unique nucleotide sequence was defined as a clonotype. Clonotypes were aligned to IMGT TRBV, TRBD and TRBJ reference segments using MiTCR v1.1. The analysis included only V-J combinations with a frequency above 0.0001, which together covered approximately 99% of the repertoires. A TCS score was defined as the ratio between F50 (clonal expansion) and ExV (chaos), using BLOSUM62-based TCRdist between CDR3 peptides within each V-J. Welch's t-statistics and random forest reduced around 550 V-J features to 13, which were used in a naive Bayes classifier (R e1071). TCRdb took the public reads, trimmed them with fastp at Q25, ran MiXCR for clone calling and kept in-frame beta chains. Each CDR3 protein appears once, grouped with its most common genes and DNA. What appears here as the V and J calls and clone size reflects TCRdb's work, not the paper's. The sample table contains under 250,000 distinct CDR3 sequences; only one count was recorded for around 17% of them. The top ten clones comprise around 48% of the sample.

Graves' hyperthyroidism was defined as stable when no progression to ophthalmopathy occurred over 18 months of follow-up. Hyperthyroidism patients were newly diagnosed, with disease duration under 2 months, and aged 18 to 65 years. Exclusion was applied to patients with uncontrolled infections, other autoimmune diseases, pregnancy or lactation. Diagnoses were based on clinical symptoms, serum thyroxine and TRAb, thyroid ultrasound and orbital computed tomography. Ficoll-Paque density gradient centrifugation was used to isolate PBMCs from approximately 10 ml of fresh peripheral blood. Total RNA was extracted with Trizol reagent, and quality was checked on an Agilent 2100 Bioanalyzer.

This sequence was found in a woman between 50 and 59 years old with Graves' hyperthyroidism. The chain is assembled from TRBV20-1 and TRBJ2-5; a stretch of 13 junction bases matches TRBD2. Sequencing used blood. The DNA sequence is as follows: TGCAGTGCTACCCTATTGGGGGGACTAGCGGGGCAAGAGACCCAGTGCTTC. The encoded protein is CSATLLGGLAGQETQCF.